This TCR beta chain was identified in a study of cytomegalovirus exposure and HLA in healthy donors. With 60 Vbeta and 13 Jbeta primers, the PCR was carried out. Data came from immunoSEQ multiplex PCR; TCRdb stores just in-frame clones and leaves some out. Among 200,000 or so clones, roughly 83% were seen once, and the ten largest hold 1.3% to 1.5%. The CDR3 totals 15 residues. Trimming at V came to 5 bases and at J to 0 bases, leaving 6 bases not matched to a gene. Germline CDR1 is LNHDA and CDR2 is SQIVND (reference sequence). Source material: PBMCs. The chain recombines TRBV19 with TRBJ1-1; 7 nucleotides agree with TRBD1. The clonotype comes from a girl aged 5-17 years in good health and CMV-seronegative. CDR3 in DNA: TGTGCCAGTAGTCGGACAGGATCTCTGAACACTGAAGCTTTCTTT. As protein: CASSRTGSLNTEAFF.